Each of the 13 T cell receptor beta chains below was sequenced from the same sample in a study of T cell clonality in common variable immunodeficiency. Broader study findings: Fewer deletions and N-nucleotide insertions were reportedly seen in common variable immunodeficiency TCR beta sequences.

Profiled with immunoSEQ multiplex PCR; TCRdb holds only in-frame clones, not every one. Observed in the sample are about 23,000 clones, none of them singletons. These receptors' targets are unknown. Source material: peripheral blood mononuclear cells. The receptors come from a human donor with common variable immunodeficiency.

For this clone: The read halts 3 residues ahead of the CDR3 end, with the missing end drawn from the germline J gene. The chain carries TRBV6-1 and TRBJ1-2; TRBD1 is a possible D gene (5 bases). The length of the CDR3 is 13 residues. Germline V gives CDR1 MNHNS, CDR2 SASEGT. The sequenced part of the CDR3 DNA is TGTGCCAGCAGTGAACCCCAGGGTGGCGGC. Residues: CASSEPQGGG. The whole CDR3 protein is CASSEPQGGGYTF.

This clone was seen ten or more times. The CDR3 DNA, read in part, is TGTGCCAGCAGCTCTCAACAGGGGCGGGGTGAGACC. Amino acid sequence: CASSSQQGRGET. The whole CDR3 sequence reads CASSSQQGRGETQYF. The chain uses TRBV11-2 and TRBJ2-5; D might be TRBD1 (7 bases). The missing CDR3 end, 3 residues past where the read stops, is filled in from the germline J gene. The germline V gene has CDR1 SGHAT and CDR2 FQNNGV. V shed 4 bases and J shed 5 bases, with 17 bases lying between them. The CDR3 contains 15 residues.

This clone was counted between two and nine times. The sequenced part of the CDR3 DNA is TGTGCCAGCAGTGAGGACTTCCCGAACACTGAA. This translates into CASSEDFPNTE. From start to end, the CDR3 is CASSEDFPNTEAFF. This chain joins TRBV7-2 and TRBJ1-1; the D is unclear. The read ends 3 residues early relative to the CDR3; the germline J gene fills the gap. The V and J ends lost 6 bases and 1 base respectively, with 12 bases between them. Germline V gene data show CDR1 as SGHTA and CDR2 as FQGNSA. The CDR3 is made up of 14 amino acids.

This clone was found a few times. The read finishes 3 residues shy of the CDR3 end, and the germline J gene is used to complete it. This chain uses TRBV29-1 with TRBJ1-2; possible D gene TRBD1, 6 bases. V was clipped by 4 bases and J by 6 bases, with 12 bases between them. CDR1 SQVTM and CDR2 ANQGSEA come from the germline V gene. The CDR3 has 12 residues. The covered CDR3 bases are TGCAGCGTTGCGGCAGGGGCGCATGGC. It is translated as CSVAAGAHG. In full, the CDR3 is CSVAAGAHGYTF. The whole variable domain, remainder taken from reference TRBV29-1 and TRBJ1-2, is SAVISQKPSRDICQRGTSLTIQCQVDSQVTMMFWYRQQPGQSLTLIATANQGSEATYESGFVIDKFPISRPNLTFSTLTVSNMSPEDSSIYLCSVAAGAHGYTFGSGTRLTVV.

In its sample, this clone was seen a few times. The observed sequence ends 3 residues before the CDR3 terminus, with the missing tail filled in from the germline J gene. V and J are TRBV5-4 and TRBJ2-7; TRBD1 might be the D (7 bases). V was pared by 0 bases and J by 6 bases, with 10 bases between. The germline V gene encodes CDR1 SGHNT and CDR2 YYREEE (reference sequence). The CDR3 covers 13 residues. CDR3 protein: CASSLGRGLEQYF. Partial CDR3 DNA: TGTGCCAGCAGCTTGGGGAGGGGGCTCGAG.

This clone was picked up a small number of times. CDR3 DNA (partial): TGCGCCAGCAGCTTGACTACTAGCGGGGGCTTTAGCACAGATACG. It encodes CASSLTTSGGFSTDT. The full CDR3 sequence reads CASSLTTSGGFSTDTQYF. V is TRBV5-1 and J is TRBJ2-3; TRBD2 matches at 11 bases. The read halts 3 residues ahead of the CDR3 end, with the missing end drawn from the germline J gene. Germline CDR1 reads SGHRS; CDR2 reads YFSETQ. The CDR3 is 18 amino acids. Losses at the gene ends were 1 base for V and 0 bases for J; bases not matched to a gene: 7. Full variable domain (missing parts from reference TRBV5-1 and TRBJ2-3): KAGVTQTPRYLIKTRGQQVTLSCSPISGHRSVSWYQQTPGQGLQFLFEYFSETQRNKGNFPGRFSGRQFSNSRSEMNVSTLELGDSALYLCASSLTTSGGFSTDTQYFGPGTRLTVL.

Only a few counts were recorded for this clone. The read stops 3 residues short of the end of the CDR3; the missing end is completed from the germline J gene. The J gene is TRBJ2-5, the V gene TRBV19; D is perhaps TRBD2 (6 bases). Between the trimmed V and J ends, which lost 5 bases and 1 base, there was a span of 14 bases. This CDR3 spans 15 amino acids. Per germline, CDR1 LNHDA and CDR2 SQIVND (reference sequence). CDR3 loop: CASSLRSGLQETQYF. The sequenced CDR3 bases are TGTGCCAGTAGTTTGCGTTCGGGACTCCAAGAGACC.

There are a few counts of this clone. The CDR3 here is CASSPGLAGETETQYF. The part of the CDR3 DNA that was read is TGCGCCAGCAGCCCGGGACTAGCGGGAGAAACGGAGACC. The rearrangement links TRBV5-1 to TRBJ2-5; the match to TRBD2 covers 14 bases. The CDR3 end lies 3 residues beyond the end of the read and is filled in from the germline J gene. The germline V gene has CDR1 SGHRS and CDR2 YFSETQ. The CDR3 runs to 16 residues. J was trimmed by 5 bases and V by 4 bases; bases with no gene match: 7.

This clone was observed at least ten times. Read data end 3 residues before the CDR3 end; the end is taken from the germline J gene. This chain joins TRBV7-3 and TRBJ1-1; D unclear. The CDR3 length is 13 residues. V lost 4 bases and J 0 bases, leaving 6 bases between the germline ends. Germline CDR1 and CDR2: SGHTA and FQGTGA. CDR3 bases read: TGTGCCAGCAGCTCCTTTATGAACACTGAA. Encoded protein: CASSSFMNTE. The entire CDR3 protein reads CASSSFMNTEAFF.

In regard to this clone: The DNA ends 3 residues before the CDR3 does, and the rest of the CDR3 is filled in from the germline J gene. The chain combines TRBV7-2 with TRBJ1-2, with D hard to call. The V gene's germline CDR1 is SGHTA and CDR2 FQGNSA. V was cut by 1 base and J by 7 bases, with 16 bases left in between. The CDR3 spans 15 residues. The CDR3 sequence: CASSLVGGSYSGYTF. Incomplete CDR3 DNA: TGTGCCAGCAGCTTAGTGGGCGGGTCGTATTCTGGC.

Regarding this clone: The read is 3 residues too short to cover the CDR3 end, so that end is filled in from the germline J gene. The V call is TRBV19, the J call TRBJ1-1; the match to TRBD1 covers 9 bases. Germline V lookup: CDR1 LNHDA, CDR2 SQIVND (reference sequence). V shed 9 bases and J 1 base; nucleotides not matched to a gene: 6. This CDR3 has 14 amino acids. The sequenced part of the CDR3 DNA is TGTGCCAGGATTGGGGACAGGGAGAACACTGAA. It translates to CARIGDRENTE. The whole CDR3 is CARIGDRENTEAFF. Combining the CDR3 with reference TRBV19 and TRBJ1-1 gives the whole variable domain DGGITQSPKYLFRKEGQNVTLSCEQNLNHDAMYWYRQDPGQGLRLIYYSQIVNDFQKGDIAEGYSVSREKKESFPLTVTSAQKNPTAFYLCARIGDRENTEAFFGQGTRLTVV.

This clone came up many times. The read stops 3 residues short of the end of the CDR3; the missing end is completed from the germline J gene. This sequence joins TRBV2 and TRBJ2-1, with D unclear. Trimming took off 1 base at V and 5 bases at J, with 9 bases between the two ends. CDR1 is SNHLY and CDR2 is FYNNEI in the germline V gene. The CDR3 loop spans 14 amino acids. The sequenced CDR3 bases are TGTGCCAGCAGTGAAGAGGGCGCCGACAATGAG. It specifies CASSEEGADNE. In full, the CDR3 is CASSEEGADNEQFF.

This clone was detected ten times or more. The CDR3 extends 3 residues past the end of the read, so its final part is completed from the germline J gene. V usage is TRBV28 and J usage is TRBJ2-1, with 7 bases identical to TRBD1. Germline trimming cut 1 base from V and 7 bases from J; bases unmatched to any gene: 4. This CDR3 is built from 14 residues. The germline CDR1 and CDR2 sequences are MDHEN and SYDVKM. The sequenced part of the CDR3 DNA is TGTGCCAGCAGTTTATCCGGGACAGATAATGAG. It yields the protein CASSLSGTDNE. The CDR3 reads in full as CASSLSGTDNEQFF.